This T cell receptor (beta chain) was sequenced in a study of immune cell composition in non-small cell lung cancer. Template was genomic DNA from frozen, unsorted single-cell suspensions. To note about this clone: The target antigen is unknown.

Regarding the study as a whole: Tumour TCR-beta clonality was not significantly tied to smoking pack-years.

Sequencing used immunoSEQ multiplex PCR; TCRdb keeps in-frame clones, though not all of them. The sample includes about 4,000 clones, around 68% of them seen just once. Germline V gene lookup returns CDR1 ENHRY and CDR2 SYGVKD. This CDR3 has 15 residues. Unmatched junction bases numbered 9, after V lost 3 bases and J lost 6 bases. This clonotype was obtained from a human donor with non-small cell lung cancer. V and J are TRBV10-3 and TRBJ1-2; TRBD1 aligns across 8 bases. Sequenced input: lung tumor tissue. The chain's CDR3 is CAISDLSQGADGYTF. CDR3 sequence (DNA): TGTGCCATCAGTGACCTGTCCCAGGGGGCCGATGGCTACACCTTC.